The 10 T cell receptor beta chains listed next were all sequenced from one sample in a study of T cell responses to AZD1222 COVID-19 vaccine. Using immunoSEQ multiplex PCR, the repertoire was profiled, and TCRdb retains in-frame clones only, with some absent. There are roughly 80,000 clones in the sample; approximately 90% occur only once, and around 3.4% lies in the top ten. Source: peripheral blood, taken 28 days after the second AZD1222 dose. These receptors all stem from an adult who received the AZD1222 COVID-19 vaccine.

The rearrangement links TRBV24-1 to TRBJ2-1; TRBD1 agrees at 11 bases. Trimming at V came to 3 bases and at J to 5 bases, leaving 5 bases not matched to a gene. Germline CDR1 reads KGHDR; CDR2 reads SFDVKD. This CDR3 is 16 amino acids long. The CDR3, as DNA: TGTGCCACCAGTGATCCGGGACAGGGGGTCCACAATGAGCAGTTCTTC. Translating it yields CATSDPGQGVHNEQFF.

For the CDR3, the DNA is TGTGCCAGCAGCGGAACCGAACGTTCCGGCTACACCTTC. It yields the protein CASSGTERSGYTF. V usage is TRBV9 and J usage is TRBJ1-2; D unresolved. Germline V CDR1 and CDR2: SGDLS, YYNGEE. V lost 3 bases, J lost 8 bases, and 14 bases lay in between. The CDR3 is 13 residues long.

This chain links TRBV6-5 with TRBJ1-4; a weak D match, TRBD1 (5 bases). V lost 6 bases to trimming and J lost 3 bases, with 11 bases between them. The CDR3 spans 14 residues. In germline, CDR1 is MNHEY, CDR2 SVGAGI. Here the CDR3 DNA reads TGTGCCAGCAGAAAGGGAGGGGCTAATGAAAAACTGTTTTTT. Translation: CASRKGGANEKLFF.

This chain uses TRBV18 with TRBJ1-2, with D perhaps matching TRBD1 (5 bases). V shed 2 bases and J shed 6 bases, with 10 bases lying between them. This CDR3 comprises 13 residues. CDR1 and CDR2 from the germline V gene are KGHSH and LQKENI. CDR3 nucleotides: TGTGCCAGCTCACCAAGGGGCGAGGATGGCTACACCTTC. Protein: CASSPRGEDGYTF.

This chain links TRBV11-3 with TRBJ2-3; D is tentatively TRBD1 or TRBD2 (5 bases each). Germline loops: CDR1 SGHNT, CDR2 YENEEA. V dropped 7 bases and J dropped 12 bases, with 17 bases sitting between them. This CDR3 spans 12 amino acids. CDR3 nucleotide sequence: TGTGCCAGCACCGGGGCGGGCCTCATTCAGTATTTT. It specifies CASTGAGLIQYF.

The chain carries TRBV6-5 and TRBJ1-2, with TRBD1 identical over 9 bases. CDR3 length: 14 residues. Germline loops: CDR1 MNHEY, CDR2 SVGAGI. Germline trimming cut 5 bases from V and 4 bases from J; bases unmatched to any gene: 5. The CDR3 sequence is CASSPDRGTYGYTF. The CDR3 DNA reads as TGTGCCAGCAGTCCGGACAGGGGAACCTATGGCTACACCTTC.

The chain is built from TRBV6-5 and TRBJ1-1, with D maybe TRBD1 (5 bases). CDR3 length: 14 amino acids. Trimming took off 5 bases at V and 4 bases at J, with 14 bases between the two ends. Germline loops: CDR1 MNHEY, CDR2 SVGAGI. The CDR3 reads CASSKGLVFTEAFF. CDR3 DNA sequence: TGTGCCAGCAGTAAGGGACTGGTCTTCACTGAAGCTTTCTTT.

The chain joins TRBV27 to TRBJ2-5, with D possibly being TRBD1 (6 bases). The CDR3 covers 13 residues. The ends were cut back, 6 bases at V and 7 bases at J, with 15 bases in the middle. In germline, CDR1 is MNHEY, CDR2 SMNVEV (reference sequence). CDR3: CASSQQGQLTQYF. CDR3 DNA sequence: TGTGCCAGCAGCCAACAGGGCCAATTGACCCAGTACTTC.

V gene TRBV5-8 combines with J gene TRBJ2-1, with 7 bases aligning to TRBD2. Germline V gives CDR1 SGHTS, CDR2 YDEGEE. J was trimmed by 10 bases and V by 4 bases; bases with no gene match: 8. This CDR3 has 13 amino acids. CDR3 sequence: CASSAWEGREQFF. The DNA for the CDR3 is TGTGCCAGCAGCGCCTGGGAGGGCCGCGAGCAGTTCTTC.

V is TRBV6-6 and J is TRBJ2-7; 7 bases are shared with TRBD1. The CDR3 is 11 amino acids. Looked up from germline, CDR1 is MNHNY and CDR2 is SVGAGI (reference sequence). J was trimmed by 5 bases and V by 6 bases; bases with no gene match: 1. DNA of the CDR3: TGTGCCAGCAGCACAGGGGACGAGCAGTACTTC. Encoded protein: CASSTGDEQYF.